This T cell receptor (beta chain) stems from a study of blood T cell repertoires in COVID-19. The germline gives CDR1 MNHEY, CDR2 SVGAGI. The CDR3 is made up of 13 amino acids. Trimming took 6 bases from V and 4 from J, leaving 12 bases between them. Authors' analysis steps: By means of reference gene primer amplification, nucleated cell counts were estimated. Data came from immunoSEQ multiplex PCR; TCRdb stores just in-frame clones and leaves some out. That table supplies the V and J calls and clone size; D and trimming were determined from the DNA. The sample yields roughly 200,000 clones, 86% seen once. This study enrolled people aged about 18 to 95 from roughly 24 US geographic areas. Cohort allocation depended upon clinical history that participants reported.

Sequenced sample: PBMCs or T cells enriched from blood (not recorded which). This clonotype originated in a woman aged 40 to 50 with acute COVID-19. The chain links TRBV6-5 to TRBJ1-2, with D possibly being TRBD1 (6 bases). CDR3 nucleotides: TGTGCCAGCAGCCACACAGGGACCTATGGCTACACCTTC. It specifies CASSHTGTYGYTF.